The clone carrying this TCR beta chain was seen at least ten times. Antigen specificity is unknown. Template material for amplifying TCR beta CDR3 regions consisted of RNA transcripts. With the HTBI primer set, the TCR CDR3 went through a first round of RT-PCR. Via MiXCR, TCRdb re-called the multiplex PCR reads, giving one row per CDR3 protein. In the table there are roughly 300,000 distinct CDR3 sequences, around a quarter of which are singletons. This record belongs to a study of T cells in Graves' hyperthyroidism and ophthalmopathy. Study-wide results and caveats: From stable hyperthyroidism, ophthalmopathy was set apart by a 13 V-J model. Ophthalmopathy prediction by the model preceded onset by a median about 6 months. Most clonotypes expanded in the thyroid (above 0.001) were also present in blood.

The authors obtained PBMCs from around 10 ml of fresh peripheral blood. Source material: blood. This clonotype was obtained from a man aged 35 to 55 with Graves' hyperthyroidism that later progressed to Graves' ophthalmopathy.

The CDR3 DNA reads as TGTGCCGCCCATGACCCGGCGGGAGTGGGAGAGACCCAGTACTTC. Translating it yields CAAHDPAGVGETQYF. The chain carries TRBV6-2 or TRBV6-3 and TRBJ2-5; TRBD2 matches 7 bases. The germline CDR1 and CDR2 sequences are MNHEY and SVGEGT. V was pared by 11 bases and J by 4 bases, with 16 bases of the junction left unmatched. This CDR3 is built from 15 residues.